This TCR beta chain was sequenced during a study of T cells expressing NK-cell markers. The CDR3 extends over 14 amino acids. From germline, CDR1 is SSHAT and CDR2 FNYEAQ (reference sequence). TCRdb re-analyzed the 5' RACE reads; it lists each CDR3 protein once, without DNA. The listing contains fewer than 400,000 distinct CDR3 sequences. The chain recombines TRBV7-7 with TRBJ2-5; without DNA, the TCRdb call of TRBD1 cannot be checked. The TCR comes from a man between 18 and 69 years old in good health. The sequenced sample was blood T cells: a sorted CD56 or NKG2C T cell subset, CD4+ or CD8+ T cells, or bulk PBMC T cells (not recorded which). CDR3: CASSHGTGTETQYF.